Shown below are 8 T cell receptor beta chains from a single sample sequenced in a study of blood T cell repertoires in COVID-19. Method: immunoSEQ multiplex PCR; TCRdb's copy keeps in-frame clones and lacks some. This sample carries about 64,000 clones, 85% to 90% of them seen once, and the ten largest clones take roughly 3.2%. Sequenced sample: peripheral blood. The receptors derive from a middle-aged man with active COVID-19.

In DNA, the CDR3 is TGTGCCAGCAGTTCCCCCGTTACTAGCGGGGGCAGCAACGAGCAGTACTTC. This codes for CASSSPVTSGGSNEQYF. The rearrangement links TRBV27 to TRBJ2-7; TRBD2 aligns across 11 bases. The germline V gene encodes CDR1 MNHEY and CDR2 SMNVEV (reference sequence). Unmatched junction bases numbered 13, after V lost 4 bases and J lost 5 bases. The CDR3 length is 17 residues.

J is TRBJ1-1 and V is TRBV10-3, with D hard to call. The CDR3 runs 13 residues. The V and J ends lost 0 bases and 0 bases respectively, with 2 bases between them. Germline CDR1 and CDR2: ENHRY and SYGVKD. The CDR3 DNA reads as TGTGCCATCAGTGAGTCTATGAACACTGAAGCTTTCTTT. Translation: CAISESMNTEAFF.

The chain uses TRBV5-1 and TRBJ1-4; 7 bases are a match to TRBD1. The CDR3 contains 15 residues. The trim removed 2 bases at V and 1 base at J, leaving 2 bases unmatched. The germline V gene encodes CDR1 SGHRS and CDR2 YFSETQ. As DNA, the CDR3 is TGCGCCAGCAGCTTAAACAGGGGAACTAATGAAAAACTGTTTTTT. This encodes CASSLNRGTNEKLFF.

The J gene is TRBJ2-1, the V gene TRBV5-1; 7 bases agree with TRBD2. The CDR3 runs to 16 residues. Per the germline V gene, CDR1 is SGHRS and CDR2 is YFSETQ. With 3 bases clipped from V and 0 bases from J, the junction kept 6 bases outside the gene matches. The CDR3 spells CASSSGERGSYNEQFF. CDR3 bases: TGCGCCAGCAGCTCAGGAGAGCGGGGCTCCTACAATGAGCAGTTCTTC.

The chain has TRBV3-1 (or the pseudogene TRBV3-2) and TRBJ2-7; 8 bases fit TRBD1. The CDR3 spans 15 residues. Unmatched junction bases numbered 9, after V lost 4 bases and J lost 4 bases. The V gene's germline CDR1 is LGHDT and CDR2 YNNKEL (reference sequence). CDR3 DNA: TGTGCCAGCAGCCTATCGGACAGGGTAGGATACGAGCAGTACTTC. Translation gives CASSLSDRVGYEQYF.

The table lists this clone with a few counts. The rearrangement joins TRBV29-1 to TRBJ1-2; 7 nucleotides agree with TRBD1. The CDR3 loop spans 13 amino acids. Per germline, CDR1 SQVTM and CDR2 ANQGSEA. Germline trimming cut 4 bases from V and 4 bases from J; bases unmatched to any gene: 6. The DNA for the CDR3 is TGCAGCGTTGCCGGGACAGAAGTCTATGGCTACACCTTC. Translated, it gives CSVAGTEVYGYTF.

The rearrangement links TRBV3-1 (or the pseudogene TRBV3-2) to TRBJ2-3; D may be TRBD2 (6 bases). CDR1 is LGHDT, CDR2 YNNKEL, per germline (reference sequence). The CDR3 runs 14 residues. Trimming took 0 bases from V and 5 from J, leaving 9 bases between them. The CDR3, as DNA: TGTGCCAGCAGCCAAGAGGGAGGCAAAGATACGCAGTATTTT. Translation gives CASSQEGGKDTQYF.

This clone was counted only a few times. The J gene is TRBJ1-5, the V gene TRBV24-1, with a tentative D call TRBD1 (6 bases). The CDR3 extends over 16 amino acids. Germline CDR1 and CDR2: KGHDR and SFDVKD. Between the trimmed V and J ends, which lost 3 bases and 6 bases, there was a span of 17 bases. In nucleotides, the CDR3 is TGTGCCACCAGTGATCCTCGGGGGGGCAATGGTCAGCCCCAGCATTTT. This encodes CATSDPRGGNGQPQHF.